This is a list of T cell receptor beta chains from one sample in a study of CXCR3-negative and CXCR3-positive naive CD8 T cells. Using the 5' RACE reads, TCRdb records one entry per CDR3 protein without DNA. The record lists under 70,000 distinct CDR3 sequences, of which the ten most abundant hold 20% to 25%. The sequenced sample consisted of memory CD8+ T cells from blood. These receptors originate from a human donor in good health. Some clones in this sample may be carry-over from other donors' samples. The CDR3 runs from the conserved cysteine through the conserved F or W. Fields, in order: J gene, V gene, CDR3 protein.

>TRBJ1-2|TRBV4-1
CASSQVAPPGTDGYTF
>TRBJ2-1|TRBV19
CASSIDSGVGNEQFF
>TRBJ1-1|TRBV7-3
CASSGGYDMNTEAFF
>TRBJ2-1|TRBV7-3
CASSFGASGVYNEQFF
>TRBJ2-5|TRBV29-1
CSGEMGETQYF
>TRBJ2-3|TRBV4-3
CASSHRVGTGTDTQYF
>TRBJ1-1|TRBV7-9
CASSSASRGAFF
>TRBJ2-7|TRBV3-1
CASSQEDGSYEQYF
>TRBJ2-5|TRBV6-5
CASSFGGTSWETQYF
>TRBJ2-3|TRBV6-2/TRBV6-3
CASSYQATIRTDTQYF
>TRBJ2-7|TRBV6-4
CASSGGGYPYEQYF
>TRBJ2-3|TRBV20-1
CSARDPGLEADTQYF
>TRBJ2-1|TRBV29-1
CRCWEGQGCNEQFF
>TRBJ2-5|TRBV7-2
CASSLVGGTQYF
>TRBJ2-7|TRBV7-9
CASSTSNLEQYF
>TRBJ2-5|TRBV6-2/TRBV6-3
CASSDLKDLSAETQYF
>TRBJ2-4|TRBV28
CASRPGTSEKNIQYF
>TRBJ2-7|TRBV5-5
CASSLAGGSYEQYF
>TRBJ2-7|TRBV7-9
CASSLARAAYEQYF
>TRBJ2-7|TRBV6-5
CASLDSSYEQYF
>TRBJ1-1|TRBV12-3/TRBV12-4
CASVPPANTEAFF
>TRBJ2-1|TRBV12-3/TRBV12-4
CASSFYEVAGEQFF
>TRBJ2-1|TRBV12-3/TRBV12-4
CASSSPDPSGVTYNEQFF
>TRBJ1-6|TRBV7-9
CASSFDRAGDNSPLHF
>TRBJ1-1|TRBV7-8
CASSFREGEGSRNTEAFF
>TRBJ2-7|TRBV3-1
CASSQTGPASYEQYF
>TRBJ2-7|TRBV3-1
CASSQAPRGLSYEQYF
>TRBJ2-1|TRBV11-2
CASHQPRLEGDEQFF
>TRBJ2-1|TRBV5-5
CASSLNRDSYNEQFF
>TRBJ1-2|TRBV3-1
CASSQCPSGGGQGNGYTF
>TRBJ2-2|TRBV29-1
CSVSMGTGELFF
>TRBJ2-3|TRBV12-3/TRBV12-4
CASSPTDYDTQYF
>TRBJ2-1|TRBV12-3/TRBV12-4
CASSFIAGGINEQFF
>TRBJ2-3|TRBV7-6
CASSSAEGSDTQYF
>TRBJ2-7|TRBV4-1
CASSHGLAEPPTWEQYF
>TRBJ2-1|TRBV7-3
CASSSGNEQFF
>TRBJ2-6|TRBV30
CAWWGGAGANVLTF
>TRBJ2-7|TRBV6-9
CASSYQGLSYEQYF
>TRBJ2-1|TRBV4-2
CASSQEGTSTYNEQFF
>TRBJ2-3|TRBV7-9
CASSPRVVSTDTQYF
>TRBJ1-1|TRBV6-6
CASSHAWMNTEAFF
>TRBJ1-2|TRBV7-9
CASSSSRGQGYTF
>TRBJ2-4|TRBV11-3
CASSPLENSAKNIQYF
>TRBJ2-7|TRBV29-1
CSVVNRGYEQYF
>TRBJ2-7|TRBV20-1
CSARDLLQGGLEQYF
>TRBJ2-2|TRBV10-2
CASSTSERNTGELFF
>TRBJ2-2|TRBV5-1
CASSSQGAQGTGELFF
>TRBJ2-5|TRBV7-9
CASSSTHGGAETQYF